Shown below are 26 T cell receptor beta chains from a single sample sequenced in a study of T cell responses to AZD1222 COVID-19 vaccine. The data were produced by immunoSEQ multiplex PCR, yet TCRdb's version contains in-frame clones alone and is incomplete. Of approximately 140,000 clones listed, 80% to 95% are singletons. The input for sequencing was peripheral blood, taken on day 0 of AZD1222 vaccination. The source is an adult in good health.

The rearrangement joins TRBV6-5 to TRBJ1-6; no clear D. V lost 6 bases, J lost 3 bases, and 9 bases lay in between. CDR3 size: 14 residues. Germline CDR1 MNHEY, CDR2 SVGAGI. CDR3 protein: CASRARFYNSPLHF. The CDR3 nucleotides read TGTGCCAGCAGGGCCCGGTTCTATAATTCACCCCTCCACTTT.

The chain carries TRBV7-3 and TRBJ2-1; D gene ambiguous. This CDR3 region has 12 residues. Deletions cut 3 bases from V and 6 bases from J, with 6 bases between. The germline V gene encodes CDR1 SGHTA and CDR2 FQGTGA. The DNA for the CDR3 is TGTGCCAGCAGCTTGACTCCCAATGAGCAGTTCTTC. This translates into CASSLTPNEQFF.

V gene TRBV5-4 combines with J gene TRBJ2-7; D is undetermined. Looked up from germline, CDR1 is SGHNT and CDR2 is YYREEE (reference sequence). V lost 3 bases and J 2 bases, leaving 6 bases between the germline ends. This CDR3 is 12 amino acids long. CDR3 in amino acids: CASSSRPYEQYF. As DNA, the CDR3 is TGTGCCAGCAGCTCTCGTCCCTACGAGCAGTACTTC.

The chain recombines TRBV20-1 with TRBJ2-7; no reliable D call. Germline V gene lookup returns CDR1 DFQATT and CDR2 SNEGSKA (reference sequence). The germline V and J ends were trimmed by 3 bases and 4 bases, with 16 bases remaining between them. The CDR3 has 14 residues. The CDR3 sequence: CSASNRVQEYEQYF. DNA of the CDR3: TGCAGTGCTAGTAACCGCGTTCAGGAATACGAGCAGTACTTC.

V is TRBV5-1 and J is TRBJ1-3; 7 bases fit TRBD1. CDR1 is SGHRS and CDR2 is YFSETQ in the germline V gene. After removal of 2 bases from V and 4 bases from J, the junction contained 6 bases not matched to a gene. The CDR3 is 15 amino acids. CDR3 bases: TGCGCCAGCAGCTTAAGACAGGGACGAGGAAACACCATATATTTT. It specifies CASSLRQGRGNTIYF.

The rearrangement links TRBV9 to TRBJ1-5, with D perhaps TRBD1 (6 bases). The CDR3 extends over 13 amino acids. CDR1 and CDR2 (germline): SGDLS, YYNGEE. The V and J ends lost 8 bases and 0 bases respectively, with 9 bases between them. CDR3 sequence reads: CARVQGSNQPQHF. The DNA for the CDR3 is TGTGCCAGGGTACAGGGTAGCAATCAGCCCCAGCATTTT.

The V gene is TRBV5-8, the J gene TRBJ2-7; 13 bases fit TRBD2. From germline, CDR1 is SGHTS and CDR2 YDEGEE. The CDR3 spans 18 residues. Trimming at V came to 2 bases and at J to 7 bases, leaving 15 bases not matched to a gene. The CDR3 here is CASSFFSGTSGAPWEQYF. As DNA, the CDR3 is TGTGCCAGCAGCTTTTTTTCCGGGACTAGCGGGGCCCCGTGGGAGCAGTACTTC.

The rearrangement links TRBV7-2 to TRBJ1-1, with D unclear. Germline CDR1 reads SGHTA; CDR2 reads FQGNSA. The CDR3 totals 13 residues. The V end was cut by 3 bases, the J end by 2 bases, with 7 bases between. CDR3 sequence (DNA): TGTGCCAGCAGCTTCCATGGCAACACTGAAGCTTTCTTT. It codes for CASSFHGNTEAFF.

The chain links TRBV27 to TRBJ2-5; TRBD1 might be the D (6 bases). The CDR3 covers 16 residues. Trimming removed 2 bases from V and 7 bases from J, with 20 bases in between. Germline-derived CDR1 and CDR2 are MNHEY and SMNVEV (reference sequence). Here the CDR3 reads CASSLTTGSRRATQYF. The CDR3 DNA reads TGTGCCAGCAGTTTAACTACAGGGTCACGGCGGGCGACCCAGTACTTC.

V is TRBV2 and J is TRBJ1-2; no firm D call. The germline gives CDR1 SNHLY, CDR2 FYNNEI. The CDR3 is 14 amino acids. V lost 4 bases and J lost 0, with 9 bases in between. Here the CDR3 DNA reads TGTGCCAGCAGTGGCCCCACAGCTAACTATGGCTACACCTTC. Translating it yields CASSGPTANYGYTF.

The chain employs TRBV5-8 and TRBJ1-5; no clear D. The CDR3 contains 12 residues. Germline values: CDR1 SGHTS, CDR2 YDEGEE. Trimming removed 4 bases at V and 7 bases at J, with 9 bases between. The CDR3 DNA reads as TGTGCCAGCAGCCTTGCTGGGCAGCCCCAGCATTTT. As protein: CASSLAGQPQHF.

V is TRBV7-2 and J is TRBJ2-1, with 7 bases fitting TRBD1. There are 15 residues in the CDR3. Germline CDR1 SGHTA, CDR2 FQGNSA. V lost 3 bases to trimming and J lost 6 bases; unmatched junction nucleotides: 8. The CDR3 coding sequence is TGTGCCAGCAGCTTTCGGAAGGGGGCCGGCAATGAGCAGTTCTTC. Its protein is CASSFRKGAGNEQFF. Supplemented by reference TRBV7-2 and TRBJ2-1, the full variable domain reads GAGVSQSPSNKVTEKGKDVELRCDPISGHTALYWYRQSLGQGLEFLIYFQGNSAPDKSGLPSDRFSAERTGGSVSTLTIQRTQQEDSAVYLCASSFRKGAGNEQFFGPGTRLTVL.

V and J are TRBV18 and TRBJ2-7, with D tentatively TRBD1 (5 bases). V gave up 2 bases and J gave up 4 bases, with 9 bases separating them. This CDR3 region has 13 residues. CDR1 KGHSH and CDR2 LQKENI come from the germline V gene. For the CDR3, the DNA is TGTGCCAGCTCACCATTAGGGGTTTACGAGCAGTACTTC. Amino acids: CASSPLGVYEQYF.

The chain is built from TRBV6-6 and TRBJ2-2; no clear D. The CDR3 is 13 amino acids. CDR1 is MNHNY and CDR2 is SVGAGI in the germline V gene (reference sequence). V was pared by 5 bases and J by 0 bases, with 4 bases between. CDR3 coding DNA: TGTGCCAGCAGTAGGACGAACACCGGGGAGCTGTTTTTT. Protein product: CASSRTNTGELFF.

This chain joins TRBV5-1 and TRBJ1-6, with D tentatively TRBD1 (6 bases). The CDR3 has 15 residues. Germline values: CDR1 SGHRS, CDR2 YFSETQ. With 4 bases removed from V and 7 bases from J, the gap between germline ends came to 15 bases. CDR3: CASSASGGPNSPLHF. The CDR3 nucleotides are TGCGCCAGCAGCGCCTCGGGGGGCCCAAATTCACCCCTCCACTTT.

The CDR3 DNA is TGCGCCAGCTCCAGGGGACAGGGGCCAGATACGCAGTATTTT. This codes for CASSRGQGPDTQYF. The chain recombines TRBV5-1 with TRBJ2-3, with 10 nucleotides matching TRBD1. CDR3 length: 14 amino acids. Germline assignment: CDR1 SGHRS and CDR2 YFSETQ. Germline trimming cut 7 bases from V and 4 bases from J; bases unmatched to any gene: 6. Supplemented by reference TRBV5-1 and TRBJ2-3, the full variable domain reads KAGVTQTPRYLIKTRGQQVTLSCSPISGHRSVSWYQQTPGQGLQFLFEYFSETQRNKGNFPGRFSGRQFSNSRSEMNVSTLELGDSALYLCASSRGQGPDTQYFGPGTRLTVL.

The gene calls are TRBV11-2 and TRBJ1-1, with TRBD1 as a possible D gene (5 bases). CDR1 is SGHAT and CDR2 is FQNNGV in the germline V gene. Trimming stripped 4 bases from V and 8 bases from J, with 11 bases between. There are 12 residues in the CDR3. The CDR3 sequence is CASSYQRGEAFF. DNA of the CDR3: TGTGCCAGCAGCTACCAACGGGGGGAAGCTTTCTTT.

V usage is TRBV29-1 and J usage is TRBJ2-7; D perhaps matches TRBD1 (5 bases). The germline V gene has CDR1 SQVTM and CDR2 ANQGSEA. The CDR3 has 13 residues. V gave up 5 bases and J gave up 4 bases, with 15 bases separating them. CDR3 protein: CSVTALGVYEQYF. The CDR3 bases are TGCAGCGTTACGGCCCTAGGGGTTTACGAGCAGTACTTC.

The chain carries TRBV28 and TRBJ1-1; a weak D match, TRBD1 (6 bases). This CDR3 has 14 amino acids. V was cut by 2 bases and J by 1 base, with 8 bases left in between. Germline assignment: CDR1 MDHEN and CDR2 SYDVKM. CDR3 amino acids: CASSLRGRNTEAFF. For the CDR3, the DNA is TGTGCCAGCAGTTTAAGGGGGAGGAACACTGAAGCTTTCTTT. Drawing the rest from reference TRBV28 and TRBJ1-1, the complete variable domain is DVKVTQSSRYLVKRTGEKVFLECVQDMDHENMFWYRQDPGLGLRLIYFSYDVKMKEKGDIPEGYSVSREKKERFSLILESASTNQTSMYLCASSLRGRNTEAFFGQGTRLTVV.

V gene TRBV15 combines with J gene TRBJ2-2; 7 nucleotides align to TRBD1. Germline lookup yields CDR1 LNHNV and CDR2 YYDKDF (reference sequence). CDR3 length: 16 residues. The V gene end was trimmed by 2 bases and the J gene end by 6 bases; junction bases not matched to a gene: 9. The CDR3 is CATSRPPGQRSGELFF. CDR3 DNA: TGTGCCACCAGCAGACCACCGGGACAGCGCTCCGGGGAGCTGTTTTTT.

This sequence joins TRBV27 and TRBJ2-7, with D possibly being TRBD1 (6 bases). The CDR3 totals 16 residues. Germline-derived CDR1 and CDR2 are MNHEY and SMNVEV (reference sequence). V was pared by 0 bases and J by 3 bases, with 15 bases between. The CDR3 coding sequence is TGTGCCAGCAGTTTATCGATCAACAGGGCATTCTACGAGCAGTACTTC. This gives the protein CASSLSINRAFYEQYF.

This clone was seen just once. The J gene is TRBJ1-2, the V gene TRBV28, with 7 bases identical to TRBD1. The V and J ends lost 9 bases and 3 bases, in that order; junction bases with no gene match: 7. The germline V gene encodes CDR1 MDHEN and CDR2 SYDVKM. This CDR3 comprises 13 residues. The CDR3: CASSQGDHYGYTF. The CDR3 DNA reads as TGTGCCAGTTCCCAGGGGGATCACTATGGCTACACCTTC.

The V call is TRBV11-3, the J call TRBJ2-1; D is possibly TRBD1 (6 bases). Germline CDR1 and CDR2: SGHNT and YENEEA. This CDR3 contains 13 residues. V lost 7 bases and J 6 bases, leaving 13 bases between the germline ends. CDR3 sequence: CASTRDKPNEQFF. CDR3 nucleotides: TGTGCCAGCACCCGGGACAAACCCAATGAGCAGTTCTTC.

The gene calls are TRBV5-1 and TRBJ2-3, with D unclear. The CDR3 is 12 amino acids. Germline CDR1 is SGHRS and CDR2 is YFSETQ. V was shortened by 0 bases and J by 10 bases, with 9 bases between the two germline ends. CDR3: CASSLDPRSQYF. Written as DNA, the CDR3 is TGCGCCAGCAGCTTGGACCCTCGTTCGCAGTATTTT.

This clone occurred once. This sequence joins TRBV24-1 and TRBJ1-3; D unresolved. Trimming shortened V by 3 bases and J by 4 bases, and 12 bases separated the two germline ends. The germline V gene encodes CDR1 KGHDR and CDR2 SFDVKD. The CDR3 sequence is 15 residues long. CDR3 coding DNA: TGTGCCACCAGTGATCCGCGAACGGCCGGAAACACCATATATTTT. Its protein product is CATSDPRTAGNTIYF.

The genes are TRBV6-2 or TRBV6-3 and TRBJ2-3; the match to TRBD2 covers 11 bases. The germline V gene encodes CDR1 MNHEY and CDR2 SVGEGT. The V gene end was trimmed by 0 bases and the J gene end by 2 bases; junction bases not matched to a gene: 10. The CDR3 runs 19 residues. CDR3 sequence reads: CASSYSTSGGYVLTDTQYF. The CDR3, as DNA: TGTGCCAGCAGTTACTCAACTAGCGGGGGATACGTCCTCACAGATACGCAGTATTTT.